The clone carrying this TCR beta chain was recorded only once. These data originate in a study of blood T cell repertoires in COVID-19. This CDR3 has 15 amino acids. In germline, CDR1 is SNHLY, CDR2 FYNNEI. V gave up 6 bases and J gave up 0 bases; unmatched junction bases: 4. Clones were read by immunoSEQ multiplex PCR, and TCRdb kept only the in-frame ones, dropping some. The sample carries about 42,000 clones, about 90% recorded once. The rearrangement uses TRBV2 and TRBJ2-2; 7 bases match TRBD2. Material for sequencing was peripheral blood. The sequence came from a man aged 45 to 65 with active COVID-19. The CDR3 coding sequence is TGTGCCAGCAGAATCGGGGGGACGAACACCGGGGAGCTGTTTTTT. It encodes CASRIGGTNTGELFF.